The 11 T cell receptor beta chains in this list originate from one sample, sequenced in a study of identical twins. TCRdb re-derived calls from the 5' RACE reads in MiXCR, one entry per CDR3 protein. Of 500,000 to 550,000 distinct CDR3 sequences in the sample, 20% to 25% were seen once. This same sample was also part of a study on yellow fever vaccine responses in identical twins.

Sequencing was performed on CD4+ T cells sorted from blood. Source of these receptors: a woman younger than 35 in good health.

The rearrangement uses TRBV19 and TRBJ2-5, with D perhaps matching TRBD1 or TRBD2 (5 bases each). V lost 3 bases and J lost 1, with 9 bases in between. Per the germline V gene, CDR1 is LNHDA and CDR2 is SQIVND (reference sequence). The CDR3 has 14 amino acids. CDR3 amino acids: CASSMMGPQETQYF. The CDR3 nucleotides are TGTGCCAGTAGTATGATGGGACCCCAAGAGACCCAGTACTTC.

This clonotype was detected a few times. As DNA, the CDR3 is TGCAGTGCTAGGAGCTATCAAGAGACCCAGTACTTC. Residues: CSARSYQETQYF. The chain uses TRBV20-1 and TRBJ2-5; no clear D. The length of the CDR3 is 12 residues. Per germline, CDR1 DFQATT and CDR2 SNEGSKA (reference sequence). V gave up 3 bases and J gave up 2 bases, with 7 bases separating them.

The rearrangement joins TRBV3-1 to TRBJ1-1; D not resolved. The V gene's germline CDR1 is LGHDT and CDR2 YNNKEL (reference sequence). This CDR3 has 14 residues. The ends were cut back, 0 bases at V and 1 base at J, with 6 bases in the middle. This CDR3 is CASSQEAGNTEAFF. DNA of the CDR3: TGTGCCAGCAGCCAAGAGGCAGGGAACACTGAAGCTTTCTTT.

This clonotype has only a few counts. The rearrangement joins TRBV9 to TRBJ2-7, with a weak D call TRBD1 (5 bases). Germline values: CDR1 SGDLS, CDR2 YYNGEE. The CDR3 loop spans 15 amino acids. The germline V and J ends were trimmed by 0 bases and 3 bases, with 13 bases remaining between them. The CDR3 DNA reads as TGTGCCAGCAGCGTAGAGGAGACAGCATACTACGAGCAGTACTTC. This translates into CASSVEETAYYEQYF.

This clonotype appeared a few times. The chain combines TRBV20-1 with TRBJ1-1; 9 bases line up with TRBD1. The germline CDR1 and CDR2 sequences are DFQATT and SNEGSKA (reference sequence). V was clipped by 6 bases and J by 5 bases; unmatched bases: 7. This CDR3 has 13 residues. CDR3 nucleotides: TGCAGTGCCAGACAGGGGGATTGGACTGAAGCTTTCTTT. Translating gives CSARQGDWTEAFF.

This clonotype occurred a few times. The J gene is TRBJ2-3, the V gene TRBV18, with 9 nucleotides matching TRBD2. CDR3 length: 13 residues. Per the germline V gene, CDR1 is KGHSH and CDR2 is LQKENI. V lost 6 bases and J lost 6; bases outside the gene matches: 4. The CDR3 here is CASSRTSDDTQYF. The CDR3 bases are TGTGCCAGCTCTCGGACTAGCGATGATACGCAGTATTTT.

The rearrangement links TRBV4-2 to TRBJ1-1; 8 bases are a match to TRBD1. With 1 base clipped from V and 5 bases from J, the junction kept 6 bases outside the gene matches. The germline V gene encodes CDR1 LGHNA and CDR2 YNFKEQ. The CDR3 spans 15 residues. CDR3 residues: CASSQVSQGGTEAFF. The CDR3, as DNA: TGTGCCAGCAGCCAAGTGTCACAGGGGGGAACTGAAGCTTTCTTT.

The chain joins TRBV7-3 to TRBJ2-3; 8 bases are shared with TRBD2. Germline lookup yields CDR1 SGHTA and CDR2 FQGTGA. Losses at the gene ends were 6 bases for V and 7 bases for J; bases not matched to a gene: 9. CDR3 length: 14 residues. The CDR3 sequence: CASSSGTSRNTQYF. The CDR3 region has the DNA TGTGCCAGCAGTTCCGGGACTAGTAGAAATACGCAGTATTTT. Full variable domain (rest looked up from reference TRBV7-3 and TRBJ2-3): GAGVSQTPSNKVTEKGKYVELRCDPISGHTALYWYRQSLGQGPEFLIYFQGTGAADDSGLPNDRFFAVRPEGSVSTLKIQRTERGDSAVYLCASSSGTSRNTQYFGPGTRLTVL.

This clonotype has a handful of counts. The gene calls are TRBV10-3 and TRBJ2-3; 7 nucleotides align to TRBD1. Germline lookup yields CDR1 ENHRY and CDR2 SYGVKD. The V and J ends lost 6 bases and 2 bases, in that order; junction bases with no gene match: 5. This CDR3 has 14 residues. Here the CDR3 DNA reads TGTGCCATCAGCAAAGACAGGGACACAGATACGCAGTATTTT. This codes for CAISKDRDTDTQYF.

The chain links TRBV12-3 or TRBV12-4 to TRBJ1-1; the D is unclear. This CDR3 spans 13 amino acids. Trimming pared 10 bases from V and 3 bases from J, leaving 15 bases between. The CDR3 bases are TGTGCCATCAAAAGGTCAGGCGACACTGAAGCTTTCTTT. Translated, it gives CAIKRSGDTEAFF.

The J gene is TRBJ2-2, the V gene TRBV27, with D unresolved. Germline V CDR1 and CDR2: MNHEY, SMNVEV (reference sequence). CDR3 length: 14 amino acids. V dropped 2 bases and J dropped 15 bases, with 19 bases sitting between them. CDR3 bases: TGTGCCAGCAGTTTACGAGCCCGGGCAGAAGGGTTGTTTTTT. Translated, it gives CASSLRARAEGLFF.